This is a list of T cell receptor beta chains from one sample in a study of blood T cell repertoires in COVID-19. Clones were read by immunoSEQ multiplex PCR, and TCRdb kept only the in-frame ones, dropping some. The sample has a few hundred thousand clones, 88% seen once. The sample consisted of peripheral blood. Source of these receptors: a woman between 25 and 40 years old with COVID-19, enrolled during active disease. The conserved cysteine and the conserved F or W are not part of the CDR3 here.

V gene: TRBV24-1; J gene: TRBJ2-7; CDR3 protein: ATSDFRRDEQY
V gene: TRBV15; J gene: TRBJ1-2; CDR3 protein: ATSRVGGAYGYT
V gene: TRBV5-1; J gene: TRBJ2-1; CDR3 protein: ASTPGLADYNEQF
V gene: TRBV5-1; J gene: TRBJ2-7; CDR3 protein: ASSLEQDRGYEQY
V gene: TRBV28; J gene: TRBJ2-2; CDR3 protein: ASSPRLAMNTGELF
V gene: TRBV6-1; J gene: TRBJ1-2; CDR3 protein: ASSEGRGLLYT
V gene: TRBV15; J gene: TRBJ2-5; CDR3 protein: ATSRRGGLAETQY
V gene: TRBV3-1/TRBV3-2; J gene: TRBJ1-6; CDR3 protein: ASSARTVYSPLH
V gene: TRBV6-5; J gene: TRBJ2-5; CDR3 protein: ASSRGQGGETQY
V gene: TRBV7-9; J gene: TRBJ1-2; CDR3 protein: ASSLAGGTGTGYGYT
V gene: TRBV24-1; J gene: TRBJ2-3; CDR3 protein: ATSDPYSGLTDTQY
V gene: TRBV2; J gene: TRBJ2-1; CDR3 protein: ASRDSSGWLDEQF
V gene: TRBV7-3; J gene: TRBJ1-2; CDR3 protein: ASSLQGAYGYT
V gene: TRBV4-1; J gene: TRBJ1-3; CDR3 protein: ASSQVGGDGNTIY
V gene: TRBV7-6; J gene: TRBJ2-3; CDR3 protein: ASRLAGGRGGTQY
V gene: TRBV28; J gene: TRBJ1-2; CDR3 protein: ASSFSDRPSNYGYT
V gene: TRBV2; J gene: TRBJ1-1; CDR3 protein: ASSEGSGGGEAF
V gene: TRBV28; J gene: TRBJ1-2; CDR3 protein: ASSWGQTYT
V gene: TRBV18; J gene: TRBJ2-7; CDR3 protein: ASSHSRDSYEQY
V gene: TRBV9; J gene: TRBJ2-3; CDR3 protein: ASSVRDGGSDTQY
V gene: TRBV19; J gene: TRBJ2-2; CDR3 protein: ASSIWTSGTGELF
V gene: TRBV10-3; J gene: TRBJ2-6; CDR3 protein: AIGGGDQGANVLT
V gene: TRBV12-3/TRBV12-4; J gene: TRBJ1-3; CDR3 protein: ASTREGSIY
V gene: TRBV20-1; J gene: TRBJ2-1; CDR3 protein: SASFSGRRNEQF
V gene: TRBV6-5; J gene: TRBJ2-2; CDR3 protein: ASMGRSNTGELF
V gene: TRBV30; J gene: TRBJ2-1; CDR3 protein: AWSVGAGEQF
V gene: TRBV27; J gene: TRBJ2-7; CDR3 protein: ASSPYRGRYEQY
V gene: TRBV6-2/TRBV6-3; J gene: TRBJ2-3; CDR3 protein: ASSIPRGFSYTQY
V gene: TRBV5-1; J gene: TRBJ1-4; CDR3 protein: ASSLDGGPDEKLF
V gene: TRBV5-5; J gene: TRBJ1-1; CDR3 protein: ASSLYQGQSSTEAF
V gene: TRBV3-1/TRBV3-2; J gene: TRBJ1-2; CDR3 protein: ASSQVPTASYGYT